This T cell receptor (beta chain) originates from a study of OX40 agonist ivuxolimab in advanced cancers. Notes on the research overall: The costimulatory receptor OX40 (CD134) was targeted by ivuxolimab, a fully human IgG2 agonistic monoclonal antibody. The dose-escalation cohort was around 83% male with a mean age of about 60 years, ranging from roughly 23 to 80. Intravenous ivuxolimab was administered to patients every 2 weeks at six dose levels: 0.01, 0.1, 0.3, 1.5, 3 and 10 mg/kg. The paper covers the monotherapy dose-escalation part of the phase I ivuxolimab trial, which included N ≈ 57 patients. Patients were allowed to have had prior anti-PD-1, anti-PD-L1 or anti-CTLA-4 therapy, and 40% of the dose-escalation patients had been treated with checkpoint inhibitors. Partial responses occurred in three dose-escalation patients, of whom one had hepatocellular carcinoma and two had cutaneous melanoma. The point of sequencing TCRbeta in the periphery was to test whether ivuxolimab changed TCR sequence diversity and drove clonal T-cell expansion. Among the 52 dose-escalation patients, about 19 had hepatocellular carcinoma, roughly 15 melanoma, 9 renal cell carcinoma and 9 head and neck cancer.

Patients with autoimmune disease history or receiving systemic immunosuppression were excluded from the trial. Peripheral blood for TCR sequencing was collected from all dose cohorts at baseline, on cycle 4 day 1, and on cycle 7 day 1. The samples were drawn from a first-in-human, open-label, multicenter phase I dose-escalation trial of ivuxolimab. The trial enrolled adults with locally advanced or metastatic head and neck squamous cell, hepatocellular, melanoma or renal cell carcinoma. CD4+ and CD8+ T cells were sorted separately from peripheral blood before TCR sequencing. Genomic DNA was isolated from the sorted cells so that the TCRbeta CDR3 region could be sequenced. TCRbeta CDR3 regions were sequenced using the immunoSEQ Assay. Held by TCRdb, this immuneACCESS table contains in-frame sequences only and omits some clones. Under half of the omission traces to an unresolved V gene where checked; the cause of the rest is unknown. Within this sample are some 65,000 clones, with 75% to 90% of them counted one time only. The ten largest clones take up about 4% of the sample.

Summary of the overall study and its limitations: At doses from 0.1 to 3.0 mg/kg, clonal expansion was seen in both CD4+ and CD8+ blood T cells between baseline and week 6. Partial responders in the 0.1-3.0 mg/kg groups had among the lowest normalized peripheral clonal expansion, especially among CD8+ T cells. The antigen specificity of the clonally expanded peripheral T cells was not determined. Low levels of normalized T-cell clonal expansion were also seen in some nonresponding patients. After ivuxolimab, expanded clones were on average more numerous among CD8+ T cells than among CD4+ T cells.

V drops 6 bases and J drops 6 bases, leaving 21 bases in between. The germline V gene supplies CDR1 MDHEN and CDR2 SYDVKM. The CDR3 measures 16 amino acids from cysteine to phenylalanine. Here the CDR3 DNA is all that survives: 48 bases in frame from base 1. Notes on this clone: Its antigen is still unknown. Base qualities were left out, and no much larger clone turns up one base away.

The input for sequencing was CD4+ or CD8+ T cells sorted from blood, taken in a trial of the OX40 agonist ivuxolimab. The chain is assembled from TRBV28 and TRBJ2-1, with TRBD1 perhaps the D gene, on 6 matching bases. The receptor's source is an adult with an advanced solid tumor such as melanoma, head and neck, liver or kidney cancer. The bases read TGTGCCAGCAGAACGGGACACAGAGTTTCTCTCAATGAGCAGTTCTTC. This encodes CASRTGHRVSLNEQFF.